The 26 T cell receptor beta chains given below trace back to one sample, sequenced in a study of graft-versus-host responses after intestinal transplantation (dated by TCRdb to 2020 to 2023). Library preparation used the immunoSEQ multiplex PCR assay. TCRdb holds this immuneACCESS table with in-frame rearrangements only. Some clones are missing; in checked studies, unresolved V genes explain under half, and the rest has no known cause. For this sample there are some 77,000 clones; around 93% appear just once. Roughly 0.64% of the sample belongs to the ten largest clones. The sample consisted of PBMCs, taken 98 days after intestinal transplantation. These receptors were collected from a human patient who received an intestinal transplant, so some T cells may come from the graft donor.

CDR3 sequence: CASSLVPNYGYTF. DNA of the CDR3: TGTGCCAGCAGCTTAGTACCCAACTATGGCTACACCTTC. The chain is built from TRBV7-6 and TRBJ1-2, with no clear D. Trimming cost V 1 base and J 2 bases, with 5 bases left between them. The CDR3 runs to 13 residues. Germline V lookup: CDR1 SGHVS, CDR2 FNYEAQ. The whole variable domain, filled in from reference TRBV7-6 and TRBJ1-2, reads GAGVSQSPRYKVTKRGQDVALRCDPISGHVSLYWYRQALGQGPEFLTYFNYEAQQDKSGLPNDRFSAERPEGSISTLTIQRTEQRDSAMYRCASSLVPNYGYTFGSGTRLTVV.

The V gene is TRBV6-5, the J gene TRBJ1-3; the D gene is possibly TRBD1 (5 bases). This CDR3 comprises 15 residues. CDR1 and CDR2 from the germline V gene are MNHEY and SVGAGI. V dropped 2 bases and J dropped 4 bases, with 12 bases sitting between them. The CDR3: CASSYKGASGNTIYF. As DNA, the CDR3 is TGTGCCAGCAGTTACAAAGGGGCGTCGGGAAACACCATATATTTT.

This clone appeared once. The chain recombines TRBV28 with TRBJ2-4; 7 bases align to TRBD1. This CDR3 region has 19 residues. The ends lost 5 bases at V and 3 bases at J; junction bases unmatched: 19. CDR1 is MDHEN, CDR2 SYDVKM, per germline. The CDR3 DNA reads TGTGCCAGCAGTCCATCCACCGGCCGACAGGGAGAAGACAAAAACATTCAGTACTTC. This encodes CASSPSTGRQGEDKNIQYF.

This chain uses TRBV10-1 with TRBJ2-7; no clear D gene. CDR3 length equals 10 residues. V lost 11 bases to trimming and J lost 4 bases, with 9 bases between them. CDR1 WNHNN and CDR2 SYGVQD come from the germline V gene (reference sequence). CDR3 sequence reads: CALELYEQYF. CDR3 bases: TGCGCCCTGGAATTGTACGAGCAGTACTTC.

This rearrangement joins TRBV19 to TRBJ2-7; perhaps TRBD1 as D (5 bases). This CDR3 has 12 residues. Trimming shortened V by 7 bases and J by 9 bases, and 16 bases separated the two germline ends. The germline CDR1 and CDR2 sequences are LNHDA and SQIVND (reference sequence). CDR3 bases: TGTGCCAGTACGGATCTCCAGGGCTCGCAGTACTTC. This sequence encodes CASTDLQGSQYF.

The chain couples TRBV21-1 to TRBJ2-7; TRBD2 was called by the table and not checked on the DNA. TRBV21-1 is a listed pseudogene. The CDR3 extends over 15 amino acids. This chain's CDR3 is CASSKRGASSYEQYF. DNA for the CDR3: TGTGCCAGCAGCAAACGCGGGGCGAGCTCCTACGAGCAGTACTTC.

V and J are TRBV6-5 and TRBJ2-5; TRBD1 might be the D (6 bases). Trimming cost V 0 bases and J 1 base, with 6 bases left between them. Germline CDR1 and CDR2: MNHEY and SVGAGI. The CDR3 totals 14 residues. The chain's CDR3 is CASSYSTGQETQYF. The CDR3 nucleotides are TGTGCCAGCAGTTACTCGACAGGCCAAGAGACCCAGTACTTC.

This clone has a handful of counts. V gene TRBV6-1 combines with J gene TRBJ2-7; D is unresolved. Deletions cut 2 bases from V and 4 bases from J, with 0 bases between. The CDR3 length is 10 residues. Per the germline V gene, CDR1 is MNHNS and CDR2 is SASEGT. The CDR3 spells CASSEYEQYF. CDR3 nucleotides: TGTGCCAGCAGTGAATACGAGCAGTACTTC.

The chain recombines TRBV4-1 with TRBJ1-2; D is unclear. V lost 0 bases and J lost 8, with 22 bases in between. This CDR3 contains 17 residues. Germline V gene data show CDR1 as MGHRA and CDR2 as YSYEKL. For the CDR3, the DNA is TGCGCCAGCAGCCAAGACTCACGAACTGATAAAAAGCAAGGCTACACCTTC. Its translation: CASSQDSRTDKKQGYTF.

The rearrangement links TRBV29-1 to TRBJ2-1; a weak D match, TRBD2 (6 bases). The CDR3 sequence is 16 residues long. V shed 0 bases and J shed 0 bases, with 12 bases lying between them. CDR1 SQVTM and CDR2 ANQGSEA come from the germline V gene. The CDR3 nucleotides are TGCAGCGTTGAAGATCTTGGGGACTCCTCCTACAATGAGCAGTTCTTC. It encodes CSVEDLGDSSYNEQFF.

The chain uses TRBV14 and TRBJ2-1; 11 bases align to TRBD2. CDR1 is SGHDN, CDR2 FVKESK, per germline. Germline trimming cut 1 base from V and 5 bases from J; bases unmatched to any gene: 1. The CDR3 consists of 15 residues. DNA of the CDR3: TGTGCCAGCAGCCAAGGGGGACTAGCGGACAATGAGCAGTTCTTC. It is translated as CASSQGGLADNEQFF.

V usage is TRBV6-5 and J usage is TRBJ1-3; D gene uncertain. The germline gives CDR1 MNHEY, CDR2 SVGAGI. V gave up 5 bases and J gave up 9 bases, with 14 bases separating them. The CDR3 covers 13 residues. CDR3 protein: CASSESFLGTIYF. CDR3 DNA: TGTGCCAGCAGTGAATCTTTTTTAGGCACCATATATTTT.

Here the CDR3 reads CASSQPAVGLAGGEQFF. CDR3 coding DNA: TGTGCCAGCAGCCAACCCGCAGTGGGACTAGCGGGAGGTGAGCAGTTCTTC. This chain connects TRBV14 to TRBJ2-1; TRBD2 matches at 15 bases. Germline V gene lookup returns CDR1 SGHDN and CDR2 FVKESK. This CDR3 has 17 residues. The V gene end was trimmed by 2 bases and the J gene end by 9 bases; junction bases not matched to a gene: 8.

V usage is TRBV10-3 and J usage is TRBJ2-2, with no clear D. CDR1 ENHRY and CDR2 SYGVKD come from the germline V gene. The germline V and J ends were trimmed by 3 bases and 3 bases, with 11 bases remaining between them. This CDR3 spans 15 amino acids. Here the CDR3 reads CAISDPITDTGELFF. The DNA for the CDR3 is TGTGCCATCAGTGATCCGATAACCGACACCGGGGAGCTGTTTTTT.

V is TRBV5-4 and J is TRBJ2-7; D might be TRBD1 (5 bases). The CDR3 covers 14 residues. The ends were cut back, 0 bases at V and 3 bases at J, with 10 bases in the middle. Germline CDR1 is SGHNT and CDR2 is YYREEE (reference sequence). The CDR3 is CASSLGLTVYEQYF. CDR3 nucleotides: TGTGCCAGCAGCTTGGGACTGACAGTCTACGAGCAGTACTTC.

This clone appeared once. The chain links TRBV27 to TRBJ2-2; a possible D gene is TRBD2 (6 bases). Deletions cut 2 bases from V and 6 bases from J, with 7 bases between. The germline V gene has CDR1 MNHEY and CDR2 SMNVEV (reference sequence). The CDR3 consists of 13 residues. CDR3 bases: TGTGCCAGCAGTTTAGGAGGGGCCGGGGAGCTGTTTTTT. Its translation: CASSLGGAGELFF.

The chain couples TRBV27 to TRBJ1-4, with 8 bases aligning to TRBD1. With V trimmed by 4 bases and J by 5 bases, 3 bases remained unmatched. This CDR3 spans 14 amino acids. Germline lookup yields CDR1 MNHEY and CDR2 SMNVEV (reference sequence). The DNA for the CDR3 is TGTGCCAGCAGTTACGGGACAGGAAATGAAAAACTGTTTTTT. Amino acids: CASSYGTGNEKLFF.

V gene TRBV6-6 combines with J gene TRBJ1-1; weak D call: TRBD1 (6 bases). Germline CDR1 MNHNY, CDR2 SVGAGI (reference sequence). The ends were cut back, 2 bases at V and 1 base at J, with 11 bases in the middle. This CDR3 has 15 amino acids. The chain's CDR3 is CASSYAGASNTEAFF. CDR3 nucleotide sequence: TGTGCCAGCAGTTACGCGGGGGCCTCGAACACTGAAGCTTTCTTT.

The chain recombines TRBV11-2 with TRBJ1-1; TRBD1 is a possible D gene (5 bases). Trimming left V 4 bases short and J 1 base short, with 10 bases between. Germline CDR1 is SGHAT and CDR2 is FQNNGV. This CDR3 contains 14 residues. Written as DNA, the CDR3 is TGTGCCAGCAGCTCAGCGGGGCGGAACACTGAAGCTTTCTTT. Protein product: CASSSAGRNTEAFF.

The chain combines TRBV6-4 with TRBJ2-3, with TRBD2 identical over 10 bases. The germline V gene has CDR1 MRHNA and CDR2 SNTAGT. V dropped 5 bases and J dropped 1; count of bases not matched to a gene: 3. This CDR3 is 15 amino acids long. CDR3 in DNA: TGTGCCAGCAGTTTCGGGACTAGCGGCACAGATACGCAGTATTTT. It translates to CASSFGTSGTDTQYF.

The count of this clone is one. The rearrangement joins TRBV5-4 to TRBJ1-4; D call uncertain. The CDR3 contains 11 residues. The V and J ends lost 4 bases and 10 bases respectively, with 8 bases between them. Germline assignment: CDR1 SGHNT and CDR2 YYREEE (reference sequence). Here the CDR3 DNA reads TGTGCCAGCAGCAAGGGCGGAAAACTGTTTTTT. Translation: CASSKGGKLFF. The whole variable domain, remainder taken from reference TRBV5-4 and TRBJ1-4, is ETGVTQSPTHLIKTRGQQVTLRCSSQSGHNTVSWYQQALGQGPQFIFQYYREEENGRGNFPPRFSGLQFPNYSSELNVNALELDDSALYLCASSKGGKLFFGSGTQLSVL.

J is TRBJ1-2 and V is TRBV7-2; the D gene is possibly TRBD1 (5 bases). The CDR3 loop spans 14 amino acids. V lost 3 bases to trimming and J lost 3 bases, with 11 bases between them. Per the germline V gene, CDR1 is SGHTA and CDR2 is FQGNSA. CDR3 residues: CASSFSTGHYGYTF. CDR3 DNA sequence: TGTGCCAGCAGCTTCTCAACGGGGCACTATGGCTACACCTTC.

J is TRBJ1-5 and V is TRBV19, with a weak D call TRBD1 (6 bases). Germline V gene sequence: CDR1 LNHDA, CDR2 SQIVND (reference sequence). This CDR3 comprises 16 residues. V lost 3 bases, J lost 2 bases, and 14 bases lay in between. CDR3 nucleotide sequence: TGTGCCAGTAGTATTATGGGGGGGCAAGGCAATCAGCCCCAGCATTTT. This translates into CASSIMGGQGNQPQHF.

The chain employs TRBV27 and TRBJ2-3; 10 positions agree with TRBD2. Trimming removed 5 bases from V and 6 bases from J; junction bases left unmatched: 8. CDR3 length: 15 amino acids. The germline gives CDR1 MNHEY, CDR2 SMNVEV (reference sequence). CDR3 coding DNA: TGTGCCAGCAGTAGGGGGCTAGCGGGAGCCGATACGCAGTATTTT. Protein product: CASSRGLAGADTQYF.

This clone occurred once. The genes are TRBV28 and TRBJ2-1; D remains ambiguous. The CDR3 contains 13 residues. CDR1 MDHEN and CDR2 SYDVKM come from the germline V gene. V lost 8 bases, J lost 2 bases, and 10 bases lay in between. The CDR3 protein is CASRKDTYNEQFF. As DNA, the CDR3 is TGTGCCAGCCGGAAGGATACCTACAATGAGCAGTTCTTC.

This clone was seen a single time. CDR3 sequence (DNA): TGTGCCAGCAGCTTATACGGCGCGAACACCGGGGAGCTGTTTTTT. This gives the protein CASSLYGANTGELFF. This chain links TRBV11-2 with TRBJ2-2; D not certain. This CDR3 has 15 amino acids. Trimming took 2 bases from V and 0 from J, leaving 7 bases between them. Germline values: CDR1 SGHAT, CDR2 FQNNGV.